The present entry profiles one T cell receptor (beta chain) with its context. Its antigen is as yet unknown. Amplified TCR beta CDR3 regions derived from RNA transcripts. HTBI primers were used for first-round RT-PCR of the TCR CDR3. Each CDR3 protein is one row after TCRdb ran MiXCR on the multiplex PCR reads. The sample lists 400,000 to 550,000 distinct CDR3 sequences; roughly 14% were seen once. This sample was taken from a study of T cells in Graves' hyperthyroidism and ophthalmopathy. Study-level information: Initial diagnosis, before any treatment, was when peripheral blood was collected.

This CDR3 has 15 residues. Germline values: CDR1 MGHRA, CDR2 YSYEKL. With 3 bases removed from V and 1 base from J, the gap between germline ends came to 12 bases. Study results and caveats: The model foresaw ophthalmopathy a median roughly 6.5 months prior to onset.

The receptor comes from a woman aged 18 to 35 with Graves' hyperthyroidism. Sequenced material: blood. The J gene is TRBJ1-1, the V gene TRBV4-1, with D unclear. The CDR3 region has the DNA TGCGCCAGCAGCCAGTCCCCGTCGGGGAACACTGAAGCTTTCTTT. This gives the protein CASSQSPSGNTEAFF.